What follows are 10 T cell receptor beta chains derived from one specimen sequenced in a study of blood T cell repertoires in COVID-19. Data came from immunoSEQ multiplex PCR; TCRdb stores just in-frame clones and leaves some out. The sample shows a few hundred thousand clones, just over 85% of them seen only once. What was sequenced was PBMCs or T cells enriched from blood (not recorded which). These TCRs come from a man aged 40-50 years who had recovered from COVID-19.

The chain links TRBV5-1 to TRBJ2-7, with 9 bases matching TRBD1. CDR1 is SGHRS, CDR2 YFSETQ, per germline. The CDR3 sequence is 15 residues long. J was trimmed by 1 base and V by 2 bases; bases with no gene match: 4. The CDR3 DNA sequence: TGCGCCAGCAGCTTCGGGACAGGGCCGTCCTACGAGCAGTACTTC. It codes for CASSFGTGPSYEQYF.

CDR3 loop: CAISDPDRGSSRSPLHF. The DNA for the CDR3 is TGTGCCATCAGTGACCCGGACAGGGGGTCGAGTCGGTCACCCCTCCACTTT. The chain couples TRBV10-3 to TRBJ1-6; 10 positions match TRBD1. Germline V gene sequence: CDR1 ENHRY, CDR2 SYGVKD. CDR3 size: 17 residues. Trimming cost V 3 bases and J 10 bases; bases outside gene matches: 12.

The sample holds one count of this clone. The chain couples TRBV19 to TRBJ1-4; 7 bases match TRBD1. After removal of 5 bases from V and 8 bases from J, the junction contained 11 bases not matched to a gene. Germline CDR1 and CDR2: LNHDA and SQIVND (reference sequence). The CDR3 totals 15 residues. CDR3 protein: CASSSGQALGEKLFF. In DNA, the CDR3 is TGTGCCAGTAGTTCCGGACAGGCGCTGGGAGAAAAACTGTTTTTT.

This clone showed up just once. The chain is built from TRBV3-1 (or the pseudogene TRBV3-2) and TRBJ2-3, with 7 bases lining up with TRBD2. The V and J ends lost 4 bases and 10 bases, in that order; junction bases with no gene match: 11. The CDR3 length is 14 residues. CDR1 is LGHDT and CDR2 is YNNKEL in the germline V gene (reference sequence). CDR3 loop: CASSRAGEGDAQYF. CDR3 sequence (DNA): TGTGCCAGCAGCCGGGCCGGGGAGGGCGATGCGCAGTATTTT.

The rearrangement joins TRBV11-2 to TRBJ1-4, with 10 nucleotides matching TRBD1. The CDR3 consists of 14 residues. Germline assignment: CDR1 SGHAT and CDR2 FQNNGV. Trimming took 1 base from V and 7 from J; bases not matched to a gene: 0. CDR3 bases: TGTGCCAGCAGCTTAGGGACAGGGGGTGAAAAACTGTTTTTT. Amino acid sequence: CASSLGTGGEKLFF.

Ten or more counts support this clone. The rearrangement joins TRBV19 to TRBJ1-1; no reliable D call. The CDR3 is made up of 9 amino acids. Germline CDR1 reads LNHDA; CDR2 reads SQIVND (reference sequence). CDR3 nucleotide sequence: TGTGTCAGGAGGCTTGAAGCTTTCTTT. Protein product: CVRRLEAFF. The full variable domain, completed using reference TRBV19 and TRBJ1-1, is DGGITQSPKYLFRKEGQNVTLSCEQNLNHDAMYWYRQDPGQGLRLIYYSQIVNDFQKGDIAEGYSVSREKKESFPLTVTSAQKNPTAFYLCVRRLEAFFGQGTRLTVV.

The V and J genes are TRBV11-2 and TRBJ1-2; 8 bases are a match to TRBD1. The ends lost 7 bases at V and 8 bases at J; junction bases unmatched: 9. Germline CDR1 reads SGHAT; CDR2 reads FQNNGV. The CDR3 is 13 residues long. For the CDR3, the DNA is TGTGCCAGCACCTTTCAGGGGGCGAAGGGCTACACCTTC. Translated, it gives CASTFQGAKGYTF.

The chain employs TRBV2 and TRBJ1-6; D is uncertain. With 6 bases removed from V and 7 bases from J, the gap between germline ends came to 10 bases. CDR3 length equals 13 residues. Germline V lookup: CDR1 SNHLY, CDR2 FYNNEI. The CDR3 loop reads CASRVGPNSPLHF. The CDR3 region has the DNA TGTGCCAGCAGGGTCGGTCCGAATTCACCCCTCCACTTT.

The chain employs TRBV6-2 or TRBV6-3 and TRBJ1-2, with 12 bases aligning to TRBD1. This CDR3 comprises 15 residues. With V trimmed by 2 bases and J by 8 bases, 6 bases remained unmatched. The germline CDR1 and CDR2 sequences are MNHEY and SVGEGT. The CDR3 sequence: CASSYTGTGGDGYTF. The CDR3 DNA follows: TGTGCCAGCAGTTACACCGGGACAGGGGGCGACGGCTACACCTTC.

This clone has a single count. The chain combines TRBV5-1 with TRBJ1-1; 7 nucleotides align to TRBD1. The J segment lost 8 bases and the V segment lost 2 bases, leaving 3 bases of the junction unmatched. Germline CDR1 SGHRS, CDR2 YFSETQ. The CDR3 contains 12 residues. The CDR3 nucleotides are TGCGCCAGCAGCTTTACAGGGGCCGAAGCTTTCTTT. Amino acid sequence: CASSFTGAEAFF.